The 27 T cell receptor beta chains listed next were all sequenced from one sample in a study of T cell responses to AZD1222 COVID-19 vaccine. Assay: immunoSEQ multiplex PCR; the TCRdb copy retains only in-frame clones and omits some. The sample includes 44,000 or so clones, about 80% of them seen just once. This material consisted of peripheral blood, taken 28 days after the second dose of the MenACWY control vaccine. The receptor set was obtained from an adult who received the MenACWY meningococcal vaccine as a control.

The chain carries TRBV2 and TRBJ2-7; D may be TRBD1 (5 bases). CDR1 and CDR2 (germline): SNHLY, FYNNEI. V shed 7 bases and J shed 3 bases, with 13 bases lying between them. There are 13 residues in the CDR3. In DNA, the CDR3 is TGTGCCAGCAAGGGTAGGGGTCTCTACGAGCAGTACGTC. Translated: CASKGRGLYEQYV.

The rearrangement links TRBV7-2 to TRBJ1-1; the D gene is possibly TRBD1 (5 bases). Germline CDR1 is SGHTA and CDR2 is FQGNSA. The V gene lost 5 bases and the J gene lost 1 base, with 11 bases spanning the gap. CDR3 length: 14 amino acids. The CDR3 region is CASSKGRGNTEAFF. For the CDR3, the DNA is TGTGCCAGCAGCAAGGGACGGGGGAACACTGAAGCTTTCTTT.

The chain combines TRBV18 with TRBJ2-3, with D hard to call. The V gene lost 3 bases and the J gene lost 0 bases, with 16 bases spanning the gap. The CDR3 runs 17 residues. Germline CDR1 KGHSH, CDR2 LQKENI. The CDR3 here is CASSPSFGRPSTDTQYF. CDR3 DNA sequence: TGTGCCAGCTCACCTAGTTTCGGCAGGCCTAGCACAGATACGCAGTATTTT.

The chain carries TRBV7-9 and TRBJ2-1; D is possibly TRBD2 (6 bases). V lost 2 bases and J 9 bases, leaving 17 bases between the germline ends. CDR1 and CDR2 from the germline V gene are SEHNR and FQNEAQ (reference sequence). CDR3 size: 15 residues. The CDR3 sequence is CASSLWVRRESEQFF. In DNA, the CDR3 is TGTGCCAGCAGCTTATGGGTGCGTCGGGAGTCTGAGCAGTTCTTC.

This clone was picked up a small number of times. V is TRBV3-1 (or the pseudogene TRBV3-2) and J is TRBJ2-5; TRBD1 aligns across 8 bases. Trimming removed 4 bases from V and 5 bases from J; junction bases left unmatched: 9. The CDR3 has 15 amino acids. From germline, CDR1 is LGHDT and CDR2 YNNKEL (reference sequence). CDR3 sequence (DNA): TGTGCCAGCAGCCCGACAGGGGTGAGGGGGGAGACCCAGTACTTC. Translated, it gives CASSPTGVRGETQYF.

With respect to this clone: A junction end diverges from the germline sequence, so it may reflect a read error. This rearrangement joins TRBV12-3 or TRBV12-4 to TRBJ1-5, with D unresolved. This CDR3 is built from 12 residues. The CDR3 sequence: CASRFLNQPQHF. DNA for the CDR3: TGTGCCAGCCGTTTCCTTAATCAGCCCCAGCATTTT.

This clone was counted a single time. The chain recombines TRBV2 with TRBJ2-7, with D perhaps given as TRBD1 or TRBD2 (5 bases each). Germline CDR1 reads SNHLY; CDR2 reads FYNNEI. CDR3 length: 13 residues. Between the trimmed V and J ends, which lost 5 bases and 11 bases, there was a span of 19 bases. The CDR3 reads CASSTGSGTREYV. CDR3 coding DNA: TGTGCCAGCAGTACCGGGTCAGGGACCCGGGAGTACGTC.

This chain links TRBV28 with TRBJ1-5; no definite D call. The length of the CDR3 is 14 residues. V was pared by 7 bases and J by 6 bases, with 16 bases between. CDR1 is MDHEN and CDR2 is SYDVKM in the germline V gene. The DNA for the CDR3 is TGTGCCAGCACCGGAGTTGGGGAGAGTCAGCCCCAGCATTTT. Translated, it gives CASTGVGESQPQHF.

The CDR3 protein is CASSPQTGDWDTEAFF. CDR3 DNA sequence: TGTGCCAGCAGCCCGCAGACAGGGGACTGGGACACTGAAGCTTTCTTT. The chain couples TRBV7-6 to TRBJ1-1, with TRBD1 matching 8 bases. The length of the CDR3 is 16 residues. Germline lookup yields CDR1 SGHVS and CDR2 FNYEAQ. J lost 3 bases, V lost 5 bases, and 11 bases had no gene match.

This clone was counted a few times. The chain combines TRBV7-2 with TRBJ1-6; 9 bases fit TRBD1. V trimming: 4 bases; J trimming: 11 bases; junction bases outside the gene matches: 6. Germline V gives CDR1 SGHTA, CDR2 FQGNSA. The CDR3 length is 14 residues. The DNA for the CDR3 is TGTGCCAGCAGCTCCACAGGGGGCCTTACACCCCTCCACTTT. Amino acid sequence: CASSSTGGLTPLHF.

This clone is a singleton in its sample. This chain connects TRBV6-5 to TRBJ2-2; the match to TRBD1 covers 7 bases. Germline CDR1 and CDR2: MNHEY and SVGAGI. The CDR3 covers 14 residues. With V trimmed by 10 bases and J by 5 bases, 10 bases remained unmatched. DNA for the CDR3: TGTGCCACTTCGACAGGGACGGGGACCGGGGAGCTGTTTTTT. Translation gives CATSTGTGTGELFF.

This clone was detected a few times. The chain recombines TRBV2 with TRBJ2-4; 14 bases align to TRBD2. V was clipped by 4 bases and J by 9 bases; unmatched bases: 5. CDR1 and CDR2 from the germline V gene are SNHLY and FYNNEI. The CDR3 is 15 amino acids. CDR3 in DNA: TGTGCCAGCAGTGGAGGAGGACTAGCGGGAGGCATTCAGTACTTC. It translates to CASSGGGLAGGIQYF.

Only one count was recorded for this clone. The chain carries TRBV5-1 and TRBJ1-5; 10 bases are shared with TRBD1. This CDR3 is 19 amino acids long. CDR1 SGHRS and CDR2 YFSETQ come from the germline V gene. J was trimmed by 0 bases and V by 0 bases; bases with no gene match: 9. The CDR3 loop is CASSLGTGTGENSNQPQHF. The CDR3 DNA is TGCGCCAGCAGCTTGGGGACCGGGACAGGGGAAAATAGCAATCAGCCCCAGCATTTT.

The chain couples TRBV14 to TRBJ1-6; D not certain. Per the germline V gene, CDR1 is SGHDN and CDR2 is FVKESK. CDR3 length equals 14 residues. V lost 1 base and J lost 9, with 10 bases in between. The CDR3: CASSQGQRVSPLHF. The CDR3 nucleotides read TGTGCCAGCAGCCAAGGTCAACGAGTTTCACCCCTCCACTTT.

V is TRBV7-9 and J is TRBJ2-3; D unclear. The CDR3 length is 16 residues. Germline assignment: CDR1 SEHNR and CDR2 FQNEAQ (reference sequence). Trimming cost V 4 bases and J 4 bases, with 18 bases left between them. CDR3 region: CASSSTSSGVPDTQYF. The CDR3 nucleotides are TGTGCCAGCAGCTCTACCTCTTCAGGAGTGCCAGATACGCAGTATTTT.

A word on this clone: Other nucleotide sequences in the sample specify the same CDR3. This chain links TRBV10-1 with TRBJ2-1; TRBD2 agrees at 10 bases. This CDR3 is 15 amino acids long. Germline lookup yields CDR1 WNHNN and CDR2 SYGVQD (reference sequence). Trimming took 3 bases from V and 5 from J; bases not matched to a gene: 4. CDR3: CASSDRTSGHNEQFF. CDR3 bases: TGCGCCAGCAGTGATCGGACTAGCGGACACAATGAGCAGTTCTTC.

This chain joins TRBV30 and TRBJ2-4; D unclear. V was pared by 0 bases and J by 1 base, with 13 bases between. This CDR3 region has 16 residues. From germline, CDR1 is GTSNPN and CDR2 SVGIG (reference sequence). CDR3 region: CAWSVGQAEAKNIQYF. CDR3 in DNA: TGTGCCTGGAGTGTCGGTCAGGCAGAGGCCAAAAACATTCAGTACTTC.

This clone appeared a single time. The chain links TRBV2 to TRBJ1-1, with D tentatively TRBD1 (5 bases). Trimming left V 5 bases short and J 0 bases short, with 10 bases between. CDR1 is SNHLY and CDR2 is FYNNEI in the germline V gene. The CDR3 has 14 amino acids. For the CDR3, the DNA is TGTGCCAGCAGTCTAGGGGCCATGAACACTGAAGCTTTCTTT. This encodes CASSLGAMNTEAFF.

V usage is TRBV18 and J usage is TRBJ1-1, with D possibly matching TRBD1 (5 bases). The CDR3 totals 17 residues. From germline, CDR1 is KGHSH and CDR2 LQKENI. V was pared by 1 base and J by 3 bases, with 18 bases between. The CDR3 spells CASSPREFRVLDTEAFF. In nucleotides, the CDR3 is TGTGCCAGCTCACCACGGGAATTCAGGGTATTGGACACTGAAGCTTTCTTT.

The genes are TRBV21-1 and TRBJ2-1. TRBV21-1 is an annotated pseudogene. CDR3 length: 15 residues. As DNA, the CDR3 is TGTGCCAGCAAGGGTTTGGGACGCCATACTAATGAGCAGTTCTTC. Translating it yields CASKGLGRHTNEQFF.

V is TRBV6-5 and J is TRBJ2-3; D may be TRBD1 or TRBD2 (5 bases each). CDR1 and CDR2 from the germline V gene are MNHEY and SVGAGI. CDR3 length: 16 residues. The germline V and J ends were trimmed by 4 bases and 6 bases, with 20 bases remaining between them. CDR3 nucleotide sequence: TGTGCCAGCAGTTCCACGGGGCAAGTTGGGGTGGATACGCAGTATTTT. Translation: CASSSTGQVGVDTQYF.

The chain uses TRBV7-6 and TRBJ2-2, with 7 bases matching TRBD1. Per germline, CDR1 SGHVS and CDR2 FNYEAQ. J was trimmed by 0 bases and V by 4 bases; bases with no gene match: 5. This CDR3 contains 16 residues. CDR3 coding DNA: TGTGCCAGCAGCTCCACGGGACAGCCGAACACCGGGGAGCTGTTTTTT. This translates into CASSSTGQPNTGELFF.

The sample holds a few counts of this clone. The V call is TRBV28, the J call TRBJ1-1, with 7 positions matching TRBD1. The CDR3 covers 14 residues. Unmatched junction bases numbered 4, after V lost 3 bases and J lost 3 bases. CDR1 MDHEN and CDR2 SYDVKM come from the germline V gene. CDR3 amino acids: CASSFQGVDTEAFF. The CDR3, as DNA: TGTGCCAGCAGTTTTCAGGGGGTGGACACTGAAGCTTTCTTT.

This sequence joins TRBV29-1 and TRBJ2-2; D is perhaps TRBD1 (6 bases). The CDR3 is made up of 15 amino acids. Germline V CDR1 and CDR2: SQVTM, ANQGSEA. Trimming shortened V by 3 bases and J by 0 bases, and 11 bases separated the two germline ends. The CDR3 DNA follows: TGCAGCGTTGATCTACAGGGAACGAACACCGGGGAGCTGTTTTTT. Encoded protein: CSVDLQGTNTGELFF.

The chain joins TRBV14 to TRBJ1-1; D uncertain. With 1 base removed from V and 5 bases from J, the gap between germline ends came to 5 bases. Germline CDR1 reads SGHDN; CDR2 reads FVKESK. The CDR3 totals 12 residues. This chain's CDR3 is CASSQVGTEAFF. CDR3 nucleotides: TGTGCCAGCAGCCAAGTTGGAACTGAAGCTTTCTTT.

The V and J genes are TRBV12-3 or TRBV12-4 and TRBJ1-2, with 8 bases lining up with TRBD1. This CDR3 spans 12 amino acids. V was pared by 6 bases and J by 4 bases, with 1 base of the junction left unmatched. The CDR3 nucleotides are TGTGCCAGCAGAGGACAGGGCTATGGCTACACCTTC. Translating gives CASRGQGYGYTF.

The chain employs TRBV11-2 and TRBJ2-1, with 16 bases aligning to TRBD2. V lost 6 bases to trimming and J lost 8 bases; unmatched junction nucleotides: 7. The CDR3 spans 16 residues. CDR1 SGHAT and CDR2 FQNNGV come from the germline V gene. The CDR3 DNA reads as TGTGCCAGCAGTCTTGGGACTAGCGGGAGGGTTGATGAGCAGTTCTTC. It translates to CASSLGTSGRVDEQFF. Using reference TRBV11-2 and TRBJ2-1 for the parts outside the CDR3, the full variable domain is EAGVAQSPRYKIIEKRQSVAFWCNPISGHATLYWYQQILGQGPKLLIQFQNNGVVDDSQLPKDRFSAERLKGVDSTLKIQPAKLEDSAVYLCASSLGTSGRVDEQFFGPGTRLTVL.